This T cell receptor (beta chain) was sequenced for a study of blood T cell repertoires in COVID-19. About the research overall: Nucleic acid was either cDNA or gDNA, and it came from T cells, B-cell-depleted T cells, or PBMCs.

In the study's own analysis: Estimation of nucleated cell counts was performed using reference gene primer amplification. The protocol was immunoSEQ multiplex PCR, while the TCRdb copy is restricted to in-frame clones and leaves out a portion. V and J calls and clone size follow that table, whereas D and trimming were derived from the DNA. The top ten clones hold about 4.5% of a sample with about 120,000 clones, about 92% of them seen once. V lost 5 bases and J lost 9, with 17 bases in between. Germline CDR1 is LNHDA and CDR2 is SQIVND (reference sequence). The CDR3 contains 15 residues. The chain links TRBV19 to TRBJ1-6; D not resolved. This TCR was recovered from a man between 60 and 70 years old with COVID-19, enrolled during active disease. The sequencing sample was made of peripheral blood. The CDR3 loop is CASSLAGLEASPLHF. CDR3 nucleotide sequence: TGTGCCAGTAGTCTCGCGGGTCTAGAGGCTTCACCCCTCCACTTT.